A selection of T cell receptor beta chains follows, all from one sample in a study of metastatic and nonmetastatic thyroid tumors. MiXCR reprocessed the PCR reads for TCRdb. The sample includes roughly 93,000 clones, over 9.5% of them seen just once. The sequenced sample was blood. The receptor source for this set is a female donor with papillary thyroid cancer or a benign thyroid nodule (not recorded which). Some clones in this sample may be carry-over from other donors' samples. Both conserved end residues are part of each CDR3. The D gene is left open where the match is weak. Clone size is given for some rows only: seen once, a few or many times, or a class if the clone is expanded.

V gene	D gene	clone size	J gene	CDR3 DNA	CDR3 protein
TRBV5-1	NA	many	TRBJ2-3	TGCGCCAGCAGCTTGGAAGGAGTCGACACAGATACGCAGTATTTT	CASSLEGVDTDTQYF
TRBV7-8	NA	many	TRBJ1-3	TGTGCCAGCAGCTTAGCCCTGAGCAGGGCCGCGGCTGGAAACACCATATATTTT	CASSLALSRAAAGNTIYF
TRBV12-3/TRBV12-4	NA	many	TRBJ1-6	TGTGCCAGCAGCTTGATACTCGATAATTCACCCCTCCACTTT	CASSLILDNSPLHF
TRBV10-3	NA	many	TRBJ2-7	TGTGCCATCAGTGAACGAGGGGTCGAGCAGTACTTC	CAISERGVEQYF
TRBV7-2	TRBD2	once	TRBJ2-7	TGTGCCAGCAGTGGGACTAGCGGGACCCGCGAGCAGTACTTC	CASSGTSGTREQYF
TRBV18	TRBD2	many	TRBJ2-7	TGTGCCAGCTCACCACCGGGGCTAGCGGGAGGGACCTACGAGCAGTACTTC	CASSPPGLAGGTYEQYF
TRBV6-5	NA	many	TRBJ2-2	TGTGCCAGCAGTTACCAGGGTGGCGGGGAGCTGTTTTTT	CASSYQGGGELFF
TRBV24-1	NA	many	TRBJ2-1	TGTGCCACCAGTGACCCGGACAGCAGCTCCTACAATGAGCAGTTCTTC	CATSDPDSSSYNEQFF
TRBV7-9	TRBD1	many	TRBJ1-4	TGTGCCAGCAGCCCGTTGACAGGGGCCCTTAATGAAAAACTGTTTTTT	CASSPLTGALNEKLFF
TRBV18	TRBD2	many	TRBJ2-5	TGTGCCAGCTCACCCCCGGGACTAGCGACGGAGACCCAGTACTTC	CASSPPGLATETQYF
TRBV18	NA	many	TRBJ1-3	TGTGCCAGCTCACCACGCCAGGGACCAACATATTTT	CASSPRQGPTYF
TRBV2	NA	many	TRBJ1-1	TGTGCCAGCTTTCCAGACCACACTGAAGCTTTCTTT	CASFPDHTEAFF
TRBV27	NA	few	TRBJ2-7	TGTGCCATCAGCACAGGTCCCACCCTCTACGAGCAGTACTTC	CAISTGPTLYEQYF
TRBV4-3	NA	many	TRBJ1-1	TGCGCCAGCAGCCAAGATTGGGGGGCGAACACTGAAGCTTTCTTT	CASSQDWGANTEAFF
TRBV27	TRBD2	many	TRBJ2-7	TGTGCCAGCAGTTTAGGTAGCGGGAGTTTATCCTACGAGCAGTACTTC	CASSLGSGSLSYEQYF
TRBV7-3	TRBD2	many	TRBJ2-2	TGTGCCAGCAGCTTGCTGAGCGGGACCTCCGGGGAGCTGTTTTTT	CASSLLSGTSGELFF
TRBV12-3/TRBV12-4	TRBD1	many	TRBJ2-6	TGTGCCAGCAGACCCGACAGGGCTGGGGCCAACGTCCTGACTTTC	CASRPDRAGANVLTF
TRBV12-3/TRBV12-4	TRBD1	few	TRBJ1-1	TGTGCCAGCAGTTGGACAGGGGGTTTCACTGAAGCTTTCTTT	CASSWTGGFTEAFF
TRBV20-1	TRBD2	many	TRBJ2-2	TGCAGTGCTAGCGGGAGCCTGGGCGGGGGGCTGTTTTTT	CSASGSLGGGLFF
TRBV4-1	TRBD1	NA	TRBJ1-6	TGCGGCAGCATCCGAGGACAGGGGAATTCACCCCTCCACTTT	CGSIRGQGNSPLHF
TRBV19	NA	many	TRBJ1-1	TGTGCCAGTAGTATAAGAGGGGCTAACACTGAAGCTTTCTTT	CASSIRGANTEAFF
TRBV6-2/TRBV6-3	NA	NA	TRBJ2-7	TGTGCCATCAGTTTGCGCCGGGACTGGCCCCTCGAGCAGTACTTC	CAISLRRDWPLEQYF
TRBV27	NA	many	TRBJ1-1	TGTGCCAGCAGTTTTGGGGGCGCTGAAGCTTTCTTT	CASSFGGAEAFF
TRBV27	TRBD1	many	TRBJ1-6	TGTGCCAGCAGTTTATGGGGGACAGCCCCAAATTCACCCCTCCACTTT	CASSLWGTAPNSPLHF
TRBV7-2	NA	many	TRBJ2-3	TGTGCCAGCAGGGACCCCGGGAGCACAGATACGCAGTATTTT	CASRDPGSTDTQYF
TRBV19	TRBD1	many	TRBJ2-3	TGTGCCAGTAGCGAACATCGGGACAGGCCTAGCACAGATACGCAGTATTTT	CASSEHRDRPSTDTQYF
TRBV7-9	TRBD1	many	TRBJ1-3	TGTGCCAGCAGCCCTGCGGGGACAGGGGGAAACACCATATATTTT	CASSPAGTGGNTIYF
TRBV7-6	TRBD1	many	TRBJ2-3	TGTGCCAGCAGCCTACAGGGGGCCAGCACAGATACGCAGTATTTT	CASSLQGASTDTQYF
TRBV6-1	TRBD1	many	TRBJ1-2	TGTGCCAGCACCAGAACAGGGGCCTATGGCTACACCTTC	CASTRTGAYGYTF